These 30 T cell receptor beta chains were sequenced from one sample in a study of blood T cell repertoires in COVID-19. Clones were sequenced by immunoSEQ multiplex PCR, and TCRdb holds only the in-frame ones, with some missing. Altogether 20,000 to 30,000 clones are present, around 94% being singletons, with the ten largest covering around 4%. The sequenced sample was peripheral blood. The source of these receptors is a woman between 45 and 60 years old with active COVID-19.

A few counts support this clone. V is TRBV28 and J is TRBJ1-3; D gene uncertain. Germline V gene sequence: CDR1 MDHEN, CDR2 SYDVKM. There are 16 residues in the CDR3. V was clipped by 8 bases and J by 2 bases, with 19 bases between them. CDR3 DNA sequence: TGTGCCAGCGGATGGGCCCAGGAGGACCCTGGAAACACCATATATTTT. As protein: CASGWAQEDPGNTIYF.

V and J are TRBV5-1 and TRBJ2-3, with 7 positions matching TRBD2. J was trimmed by 6 bases and V by 0 bases; bases with no gene match: 4. CDR1 and CDR2 (germline): SGHRS, YFSETQ. The CDR3 extends over 14 amino acids. DNA of the CDR3: TGCGCCAGCAGCTTGGGACGGGAGGCGGATACGCAGTATTTT. This encodes CASSLGREADTQYF.

The chain carries TRBV5-1 and TRBJ1-4; 9 nucleotides align to TRBD1. The length of the CDR3 is 16 residues. With 0 bases clipped from V and 7 bases from J, the junction kept 7 bases outside the gene matches. The germline V gene encodes CDR1 SGHRS and CDR2 YFSETQ. This CDR3 is CASSLAGDREAEKLFF. The CDR3 nucleotides are TGCGCCAGCAGCTTGGCCGGGGACAGGGAAGCTGAAAAACTGTTTTTT.

The V call is TRBV19, the J call TRBJ2-7; D not resolved. This CDR3 is built from 15 residues. Germline lookup yields CDR1 LNHDA and CDR2 SQIVND (reference sequence). V was pared by 5 bases and J by 0 bases, with 14 bases between. CDR3 protein: CASSYVIGGSYEQYF. The CDR3, as DNA: TGTGCCAGTAGTTATGTGATTGGCGGCTCCTACGAGCAGTACTTC.

The rearrangement joins TRBV5-6 to TRBJ1-2; TRBD1 might be the D (5 bases). V lost 4 bases to trimming and J lost 8 bases, with 15 bases between them. The germline V gene encodes CDR1 SGHDT and CDR2 YYEEEE. The CDR3 contains 13 residues. For the CDR3, the DNA is TGTGCCAGCAGCCCTGGCAGGGATGTCGGCTACACCTTC. Translating gives CASSPGRDVGYTF. Full variable domain (outside the CDR3, taken from reference TRBV5-6 and TRBJ1-2): DAGVTQSPTHLIKTRGQQVTLRCSPKSGHDTVSWYQQALGQGPQFIFQYYEEEERQRGNFPDRFSGHQFPNYSSELNVNALLLGDSALYLCASSPGRDVGYTFGSGTRLTVV.

The J gene is TRBJ1-2, the V gene TRBV28; 7 positions match TRBD1. The ends lost 5 bases at V and 3 bases at J; junction bases unmatched: 9. Germline V CDR1 and CDR2: MDHEN, SYDVKM. CDR3 size: 15 residues. CDR3 sequence reads: CASSPPDDRDYGYTF. The CDR3 DNA reads as TGTGCCAGCAGTCCACCCGATGACAGGGACTATGGCTACACCTTC.

The chain recombines TRBV7-9 with TRBJ1-2; 10 bases fit TRBD1. This CDR3 is built from 16 residues. The junction had 14 bases not matched to a gene; V was cut back by 5 bases and J by 8 bases. Germline CDR1 and CDR2: SEHNR and FQNEAQ (reference sequence). CDR3 sequence: CASSPRPPPGQGGYTF. The DNA of the CDR3 is TGTGCCAGCAGCCCGCGCCCACCGCCGGGACAGGGGGGCTACACCTTC.

This chain joins TRBV10-1 and TRBJ1-3, with D unclear. The CDR3 totals 15 residues. V gave up 6 bases and J gave up 0 bases, with 12 bases separating them. CDR1 and CDR2 from the germline V gene are WNHNN and SYGVQD (reference sequence). CDR3 sequence: CASSATLLSGNTIYF. The CDR3 DNA sequence: TGCGCCAGCAGCGCGACATTACTCTCTGGAAACACCATATATTTT.

The rearrangement links TRBV18 to TRBJ1-6; D is possibly TRBD1 (5 bases). The CDR3 loop spans 14 amino acids. Germline V gives CDR1 KGHSH, CDR2 LQKENI. The germline V and J ends were trimmed by 0 bases and 9 bases, with 9 bases remaining between them. The CDR3 DNA sequence: TGTGCCAGCTCACCACCTCAGGGCGGTTCACCCCTCCACTTT. Translated: CASSPPQGGSPLHF.

The V gene is TRBV5-1, the J gene TRBJ2-5; 10 nucleotides match TRBD1. This CDR3 comprises 14 residues. With 6 bases clipped from V and 5 bases from J, the junction kept 7 bases outside the gene matches. CDR1 is SGHRS and CDR2 is YFSETQ in the germline V gene. The chain's CDR3 is CASKTGGAGETQYF. In DNA, the CDR3 is TGCGCCAGCAAGACAGGGGGCGCGGGGGAGACCCAGTACTTC.

V and J are TRBV6-5 and TRBJ2-3; the D is unclear. This CDR3 contains 13 residues. Germline V gives CDR1 MNHEY, CDR2 SVGAGI. Trimming took 5 bases from V and 1 from J, leaving 7 bases between them. CDR3 nucleotides: TGTGCCAGCAGTCTTCGGGGCACAGATACGCAGTATTTT. The encoded protein is CASSLRGTDTQYF.

This chain links TRBV6-5 with TRBJ1-2; perhaps TRBD1 as D (6 bases). Between the trimmed V and J ends, which lost 7 bases and 3 bases, there was a span of 18 bases. The germline gives CDR1 MNHEY, CDR2 SVGAGI. CDR3 size: 15 residues. In DNA form, the CDR3 reads TGTGCCAGCACCCGTTCAGGGGCTGAATACTATGGCTACACCTTC. The encoded protein is CASTRSGAEYYGYTF.

The rearrangement joins TRBV28 to TRBJ1-6; possible D gene TRBD1, 6 bases. The CDR3 covers 15 residues. The ends were cut back, 6 bases at V and 7 bases at J, with 16 bases in the middle. Germline assignment: CDR1 MDHEN and CDR2 SYDVKM. The CDR3 sequence is CASRLDRLGNSPLHF. CDR3 DNA: TGTGCCAGCAGACTTGACAGGTTGGGCAATTCACCCCTCCACTTT. The full variable domain, rest sourced from reference TRBV28 and TRBJ1-6, is DVKVTQSSRYLVKRTGEKVFLECVQDMDHENMFWYRQDPGLGLRLIYFSYDVKMKEKGDIPEGYSVSREKKERFSLILESASTNQTSMYLCASRLDRLGNSPLHFGNGTRLTVT.

The chain links TRBV21-1 to TRBJ2-7; the listed D gene, TRBD1, was not tested against the DNA. TRBV21-1 is tagged as a pseudogene. CDR3 length: 15 residues. For the CDR3, the DNA is TGTGCCAGCAGCAAAGAGGGGCCCGCCGGGTACGAGCAGTACGTC. Its translation: CASSKEGPAGYEQYV.

V and J are TRBV9 and TRBJ2-5, with TRBD2 matching over 7 bases. The V gene's germline CDR1 is SGDLS and CDR2 YYNGEE. The CDR3 extends over 13 amino acids. V lost 4 bases to trimming and J lost 7 bases; unmatched junction nucleotides: 7. CDR3 residues: CASSQEPGGTQYF. The CDR3 coding sequence is TGTGCCAGCAGCCAAGAACCGGGGGGGACCCAGTACTTC.

This clone was picked up one time. The rearrangement joins TRBV5-6 to TRBJ2-5, with TRBD2 matching 7 bases. There are 14 residues in the CDR3. The J segment lost 2 bases and the V segment lost 4 bases, leaving 5 bases of the junction unmatched. CDR1 and CDR2 from the germline V gene are SGHDT and YYEEEE. This chain's CDR3 is CASSPRAGQETQYF. The DNA for the CDR3 is TGTGCCAGCAGCCCAAGAGCGGGGCAAGAGACCCAGTACTTC.

The V call is TRBV29-1, the J call TRBJ2-2, with D possibly being TRBD1 (6 bases). Trimming cost V 4 bases and J 3 bases, with 9 bases left between them. CDR3 length equals 13 residues. In germline, CDR1 is SQVTM, CDR2 ANQGSEA. Here the CDR3 DNA reads TGCAGCGTTGGGGACACCCACACCGGGGAGCTGTTTTTT. Its translation is CSVGDTHTGELFF.

The rearrangement links TRBV5-4 to TRBJ1-2; D not certain. The CDR3 extends over 14 amino acids. V was cut by 4 bases and J by 0 bases, with 10 bases left in between. CDR1 and CDR2 from the germline V gene are SGHNT and YYREEE (reference sequence). In nucleotides, the CDR3 is TGTGCCAGCAGCCCCCCCGGAGCTAACTATGGCTACACCTTC. Its translation is CASSPPGANYGYTF.

The chain carries TRBV29-1 and TRBJ2-5, with 14 bases that match TRBD2. Germline CDR1 and CDR2: SQVTM and ANQGSEA. The CDR3 spans 14 residues. V lost 7 bases, J lost 5 bases, and 6 bases stayed unmatched. The CDR3 DNA follows: TGCAGCGCCCTGGGACTAGCGGGAGTTGAGACCCAGTACTTC. This encodes CSALGLAGVETQYF.

The J gene is TRBJ1-2, the V gene TRBV5-4; D may be TRBD1 (5 bases). Germline loops: CDR1 SGHNT, CDR2 YYREEE (reference sequence). The V gene lost 3 bases and the J gene lost 1 base, with 10 bases spanning the gap. The CDR3 has 14 residues. The CDR3 region is CASSSGGNNYGYTF. DNA of the CDR3: TGTGCCAGCAGCTCGGGGGGGAATAACTATGGCTACACCTTC.

This rearrangement joins TRBV7-2 to TRBJ2-7; 10 nucleotides match TRBD2. This CDR3 has 15 amino acids. Per the germline V gene, CDR1 is SGHTA and CDR2 is FQGNSA. The ends lost 1 base at V and 7 bases at J; junction bases unmatched: 7. The CDR3 region has the DNA TGTGCCAGCAGCTTAGTGCTAGCGGGGGCGTATGAGCAGTACGTC. Its protein product is CASSLVLAGAYEQYV.

This clone has only one observation. The chain is built from TRBV5-1 and TRBJ2-5; TRBD2 matches at 9 bases. CDR1 and CDR2 from the germline V gene are SGHRS and YFSETQ. CDR3 size: 16 residues. V was clipped by 4 bases and J by 3 bases; unmatched bases: 10. The CDR3 protein is CASSGRTSSGEETQYF. CDR3 in DNA: TGCGCCAGCAGCGGAAGGACCTCTAGCGGGGAAGAGACCCAGTACTTC.

The rearrangement links TRBV6-5 to TRBJ1-2; TRBD1 might be the D (6 bases). Germline assignment: CDR1 MNHEY and CDR2 SVGAGI. The CDR3 length is 15 residues. Trimming left V 6 bases short and J 5 bases short, with 19 bases between. Here the CDR3 DNA reads TGTGCCAGCAGGGACGAGGGGGGGCTGCCTTATGGCTACACCTTC. Translated, it gives CASRDEGGLPYGYTF.

This sequence joins TRBV28 and TRBJ2-1; D ambiguous. CDR3 length: 13 amino acids. Germline V lookup: CDR1 MDHEN, CDR2 SYDVKM. V gave up 5 bases and J gave up 9 bases, with 14 bases separating them. CDR3 nucleotides: TGTGCCAGCAGTAATTGGGCCCGTTTTGAGCAGTTCTTC. This sequence encodes CASSNWARFEQFF.

Only one count was recorded for this clone. This chain connects TRBV4-1 to TRBJ2-1, with D perhaps matching TRBD2 (8 bases). The ends were cut back, 1 base at V and 9 bases at J, with 22 bases in the middle. The CDR3 totals 17 residues. Germline V lookup: CDR1 MGHRA, CDR2 YSYEKL. DNA of the CDR3: TGCGCCAGCAGCCAAGTCCAGGGGGGACTAGTGAACGGTGAGCAGTTCTTC. Its protein product is CASSQVQGGLVNGEQFF.

V gene TRBV5-8 combines with J gene TRBJ1-2; 8 bases agree with TRBD1. V lost 5 bases to trimming and J lost 8 bases; unmatched junction nucleotides: 11. Per germline, CDR1 SGHTS and CDR2 YDEGEE. The CDR3 covers 14 residues. CDR3 nucleotide sequence: TGTGCCAGCAGAGGGATCAGGGGGCCCGGAGGCTACACCTTC. Its protein product is CASRGIRGPGGYTF.

V usage is TRBV29-1 and J usage is TRBJ1-1; TRBD1 might be the D (6 bases). V lost 6 bases and J 2 bases, leaving 25 bases between the germline ends. The CDR3 spans 17 residues. The germline V gene encodes CDR1 SQVTM and CDR2 ANQGSEA. The CDR3, as DNA: TGCAGCGTCCTCCACCCGGGGGGCAAGTCGATCAACACTGAAGCTTTCTTT. Encoded protein: CSVLHPGGKSINTEAFF.

The chain couples TRBV14 to TRBJ1-1; 8 bases line up with TRBD1. The CDR3 has 13 residues. J lost 4 bases, V lost 3 bases, and 1 base had no gene match. Germline assignment: CDR1 SGHDN and CDR2 FVKESK. The CDR3 nucleotides read TGTGCCAGCAGCCAGCAGGGGGCCACTGAAGCTTTCTTT. This gives the protein CASSQQGATEAFF.

The chain uses TRBV6-5 and TRBJ1-6, with D uncertain. The germline gives CDR1 MNHEY, CDR2 SVGAGI. V was clipped by 6 bases and J by 7 bases, with 13 bases between them. CDR3 length: 14 amino acids. CDR3 nucleotide sequence: TGTGCCAGCAGACGCCCCGGTTTAAATTCACCCCTCCACTTT. Translation gives CASRRPGLNSPLHF.

This clone was detected once. This rearrangement joins TRBV28 to TRBJ2-2; a possible D gene is TRBD2 (6 bases). CDR1 MDHEN and CDR2 SYDVKM come from the germline V gene. CDR3 length equals 13 residues. V was cut by 5 bases and J by 5 bases, with 9 bases left in between. The CDR3 spells CASSLGGTGELFF. In DNA form, the CDR3 reads TGTGCCAGCAGTCTGGGGGGAACCGGGGAGCTGTTTTTT. Variable domain in full (rest from reference TRBV28 and TRBJ2-2): DVKVTQSSRYLVKRTGEKVFLECVQDMDHENMFWYRQDPGLGLRLIYFSYDVKMKEKGDIPEGYSVSREKKERFSLILESASTNQTSMYLCASSLGGTGELFFGEGSRLTVL.